This is a list of T cell receptor beta chains from one sample in a study of blood T cell repertoires in COVID-19. TCRdb keeps only in-frame clones here, not all; method: immunoSEQ multiplex PCR. The sample yields about 320,000 clones, approximately 89% seen once. Sequences were obtained from peripheral blood. The receptors here all came from a young woman with COVID-19, enrolled during active disease. Both conserved end residues are part of each CDR3. The order of the fields is CDR3 protein, CDR3 DNA, clone size, V gene, J gene, D gene. A D gene is named only where the DNA matches it firmly. The listing skips clone size in some rows; elsewhere it reads once, few, many or a size class.

CDR3: CASSLPLGQGAATNEKLFF
DNA: TGCGCCAGCAGCTTGCCTCTGGGACAGGGGGCGGCAACTAATGAAAAACTGTTTTTT
size: .
V: TRBV5-1
J: TRBJ1-4
D: TRBD1

CDR3: CSAGGGQGYEQYF
DNA: TGCAGCGCTGGCGGGGGACAGGGCTACGAGCAGTACTTC
size: .
V: TRBV29-1
J: TRBJ2-7
D: TRBD1

CDR3: CSASGVRLAGGLRETQYF
DNA: TGCAGTGCTAGTGGTGTACGACTAGCGGGGGGGCTTCGGGAGACCCAGTACTTC
size: .
V: TRBV20-1
J: TRBJ2-5
D: TRBD2

CDR3: CASKPDRPHTEAFF
DNA: TGTGCCAGCAAACCGGACAGGCCCCACACTGAAGCTTTCTTT
size: .
V: TRBV5-8
J: TRBJ1-1
D: TRBD1

CDR3: CASTELGPYGYTF
DNA: TGTGCCAGCACCGAACTAGGTCCCTATGGCTACACCTTC
size: .
V: TRBV12-3/TRBV12-4
J: TRBJ1-2
D: .

CDR3: CASSFNRGNSPLHF
DNA: TGCGCCAGCAGCTTCAATCGGGGGAATTCACCCCTCCACTTT
size: .
V: TRBV5-1
J: TRBJ1-6
D: .

CDR3: CASSPRDRTYNEQFF
DNA: TGTGCCAGCTCACCCCGGGACAGAACTTACAATGAGCAGTTCTTC
size: .
V: TRBV18
J: TRBJ2-1
D: TRBD1

CDR3: CASSRNTGELFF
DNA: TGCGCCAGCAGTCGGAACACCGGGGAGCTGTTTTTT
size: .
V: TRBV10-1
J: TRBJ2-2
D: .

CDR3: CASSASDRESGGYTF
DNA: TGTGCCAGCTCAGCCTCGGACAGGGAATCTGGTGGCTACACCTTC
size: .
V: TRBV18
J: TRBJ1-2
D: TRBD1

CDR3: CAWSFNGKNEQYF
DNA: TGTGCCTGGAGTTTCAACGGGAAGAACGAGCAGTACTTC
size: .
V: TRBV30
J: TRBJ2-7
D: .

CDR3: CASSIVGVDSPLHF
DNA: TGTGCCAGTAGTATAGTCGGGGTCGATTCACCCCTCCACTTT
size: .
V: TRBV19
J: TRBJ1-6
D: .

CDR3: CAWSVSTGELFF
DNA: TGTGCCTGGAGTGTCTCCACCGGGGAGCTGTTTTTT
size: .
V: TRBV30
J: TRBJ2-2
D: .

CDR3: CASSPRDYYNEQFF
DNA: TGTGCCAGTAGTCCCCGGGACTACTACAATGAGCAGTTCTTC
size: .
V: TRBV19
J: TRBJ2-1
D: TRBD2

CDR3: CASSLTGGGETQYF
DNA: TGTGCCAGCAGCCTCACGGGGGGCGGTGAGACCCAGTACTTC
size: once
V: TRBV3-1/TRBV3-2
J: TRBJ2-5
D: .

CDR3: CASKGRQMRGQAFF
DNA: TGTGCCAGTAAGGGCCGGCAGATGCGGGGGCAAGCTTTCTTT
size: .
V: TRBV19
J: TRBJ1-1
D: .

CDR3: CASSLGTLPDTQYF
DNA: TGTGCCAGCAGCTTAGGGACTCTCCCAGATACGCAGTATTTT
size: .
V: TRBV11-2
J: TRBJ2-3
D: .

CDR3: CASTPRAGRLGQPQHF
DNA: TGTGCCAGTACCCCTAGGGCAGGGCGATTAGGTCAGCCCCAGCATTTT
size: .
V: TRBV19
J: TRBJ1-5
D: .

CDR3: CASPTTSGGSSTDTQYF
DNA: TGTGCCAGCCCTACGACTAGCGGGGGGTCTAGCACAGATACGCAGTATTTT
size: .
V: TRBV7-9
J: TRBJ2-3
D: TRBD2

CDR3: CASSQLSGGTYNEQFF
DNA: TGCGCCAGCAGCCAACTCAGCGGGGGGACATACAATGAGCAGTTCTTC
size: .
V: TRBV4-1
J: TRBJ2-1
D: TRBD2

CDR3: CASSWEGTGEAFF
DNA: TGTGCCAGCAGTTGGGAGGGCACAGGTGAAGCTTTCTTT
size: .
V: TRBV6-6
J: TRBJ1-1
D: .

CDR3: CASSPGQGIYEQYF
DNA: TGCGCCAGCAGCCCAGGACAGGGGATCTACGAGCAGTACTTC
size: .
V: TRBV5-1
J: TRBJ2-7
D: TRBD1

CDR3: CASSEVQGTYGYTF
DNA: TGTGCCAGCAGTGAAGTGCAGGGAACCTATGGCTACACCTTC
size: once
V: TRBV2
J: TRBJ1-2
D: .

CDR3: CASSPEAYNEQFF
DNA: TGTGCCAGCAGCCCGGAGGCCTACAATGAGCAGTTCTTC
size: .
V: TRBV7-9
J: TRBJ2-1
D: .

CDR3: CASSEIAGGYNEQFF
DNA: TGTGCCAGCAGTGAGATAGCGGGGGGTTACAATGAGCAGTTCTTC
size: .
V: TRBV2
J: TRBJ2-1
D: TRBD2

CDR3: CASSSGEEGTEAFF
DNA: TGTGCCAGCAGTTCCGGGGAGGAGGGCACTGAAGCTTTCTTT
size: .
V: TRBV6-5
J: TRBJ1-1
D: .

CDR3: CASSFFQGGLFGEQYF
DNA: TGTGCCAGCAGCTTCTTCCAGGGAGGACTTTTTGGCGAGCAGTACTTC
size: .
V: TRBV5-6
J: TRBJ2-7
D: .

CDR3: CASSFQSGTEAFF
DNA: TGTGCCAGCAGCTTTCAATCGGGTACTGAAGCTTTCTTT
size: .
V: TRBV7-8
J: TRBJ1-1
D: .

CDR3: CASRARTGQQINYGYTF
DNA: TGTGCCAGCAGGGCAAGAACCGGACAGCAGATCAACTATGGCTACACCTTC
size: once
V: TRBV5-4
J: TRBJ1-2
D: .

CDR3: CASSIGTGWSYEQYF
DNA: TGTGCCAGTAGTATAGGGACAGGGTGGTCCTACGAGCAGTACTTC
size: .
V: TRBV19
J: TRBJ2-7
D: TRBD1

CDR3: CASSEQGTEAFF
DNA: TGTGCCAGCAGTGAACAGGGCACTGAAGCTTTCTTT
size: .
V: TRBV2
J: TRBJ1-1
D: .

CDR3: CASSDGRTGVTEAFF
DNA: TGTGCCAGCAGTGACGGTAGGACAGGGGTAACTGAAGCTTTCTTT
size: once
V: TRBV6-1
J: TRBJ1-1
D: TRBD1

CDR3: CASSFHGQYNEQFF
DNA: TGCGCCAGCAGCTTCCACGGACAGTACAATGAGCAGTTCTTC
size: .
V: TRBV5-1
J: TRBJ2-1
D: .

CDR3: CASSFTGYGNQPQHF
DNA: TGTGCCAGCAGTTTTACGGGGTATGGCAATCAGCCCCAGCATTTT
size: .
V: TRBV28
J: TRBJ1-5
D: .

CDR3: CASSFFSGGPNQETQYF
DNA: TGTGCCAGCAGTTTTTTTAGCGGGGGGCCCAACCAAGAGACCCAGTACTTC
size: .
V: TRBV28
J: TRBJ2-5
D: TRBD2

CDR3: CASSHLGGELFF
DNA: TGTGCCAGCAGTCACCTCGGCGGGGAGCTGTTTTTT
size: .
V: TRBV12-3/TRBV12-4
J: TRBJ2-2
D: .

CDR3: CASSQPSREDYGYTF
DNA: TGTGCCAGCAGCCAACCCTCTCGGGAGGATTATGGCTACACCTTC
size: .
V: TRBV3-1/TRBV3-2
J: TRBJ1-2
D: .

CDR3: CASSDQGNHEQYF
DNA: TGTGCCAGCAGTGATCAGGGTAATCACGAGCAGTACTTC
size: .
V: TRBV2
J: TRBJ2-7
D: .

CDR3: CASSRGGRGGSYEQYF
DNA: TGTGCCAGCAGCCGCGGGGGGCGGGGGGGAAGCTACGAGCAGTACTTC
size: .
V: TRBV3-1/TRBV3-2
J: TRBJ2-7
D: TRBD2

CDR3: CASSLAGGATDTQYF
DNA: TGCGCCAGCAGCTTGGCCGGGGGGGCCACAGATACGCAGTATTTT
size: .
V: TRBV5-1
J: TRBJ2-3
D: TRBD2

CDR3: CASSLSWLGQPSGANVLTF
DNA: TGTGCCAGCAGTTTATCGTGGCTGGGACAGCCCTCTGGGGCCAACGTCCTGACTTTC
size: .
V: TRBV27
J: TRBJ2-6
D: TRBD1

CDR3: CAISESLAGGDGELFF
DNA: TGTGCCATCAGTGAGTCGCTAGCGGGGGGCGACGGGGAGCTGTTTTTT
size: .
V: TRBV10-3
J: TRBJ2-2
D: TRBD2

CDR3: CASSTAPTPGQAYGYTF
DNA: TGCGCCAGCAGCACAGCTCCCACACCGGGACAGGCCTATGGCTACACCTTC
size: .
V: TRBV5-1
J: TRBJ1-2
D: TRBD1

CDR3: CAGGQGSNQPQHF
DNA: TGCGCCGGCGGACAGGGGAGCAATCAGCCCCAGCATTTT
size: once
V: TRBV23-1
J: TRBJ1-5
D: TRBD1

CDR3: CASSPGIEASEQFF
DNA: TGTGCCAGCAGTCCCGGGATCGAGGCCAGTGAGCAGTTCTTC
size: once
V: TRBV6-5
J: TRBJ2-1
D: .